This is a list of T cell receptor beta chains from one sample in a study of cytomegalovirus exposure and HLA in healthy donors. Clones were sequenced by immunoSEQ multiplex PCR, and TCRdb holds only the in-frame ones, with some missing. Here the sample spans some 110,000 clones, about 15% being singletons. Sequences were obtained from PBMCs. All receptors come from a female donor in good health and CMV-seronegative. Each CDR3 is given with its conserved first and last residue. Clone sizes are given selectively: once, few, many, or a class where the clone is expanded.

>.|TRBV19|TRBJ2-3
CASSIDLRDTQYF
>few|TRBV2|TRBJ2-5
CASSIEFLAPQETQYF
>.|TRBV5-5|TRBJ2-5
CASSLVGGFETQYF
>.|TRBV6-5|TRBJ2-5
CASSRSRGETQYF
>few|TRBV2|TRBJ2-2
CASSEGDRGYTGELFF
>few|TRBV5-1|TRBJ1-4
CASGRQGTNEKLFF
>few|TRBV19|TRBJ1-1
CASSIFGVGGTEAFF
>few|TRBV7-2|TRBJ2-3
CASSALTGASDTQYF
>.|TRBV19|TRBJ2-4
CASRVQGGRGKNIQYF
>.|TRBV9|TRBJ2-2
CASSSPGQINTGELFF
>few|TRBV5-1|TRBJ1-1
CASSLSAETEAFF
>.|TRBV21-1|TRBJ1-3
CASSKIRASSGNTIYF
>few|TRBV7-9|TRBJ1-1
CASSTETGEAFF
>.|TRBV10-3|TRBJ2-1
CAISGSGVRYNEQFF
>few|TRBV6-7|TRBJ2-7
CASSYIMRRSTYEQYF
>few|TRBV4-1|TRBJ2-3
CASSQDGSSTDTQYF
>few|TRBV5-4|TRBJ2-7
CATSTDSSSYEQYF
>few|TRBV5-1|TRBJ2-7
CASSLGGQRSYEQYF
>.|TRBV30|TRBJ2-3
CAWGHGTSGGTDTQYF
>few|TRBV5-1|TRBJ2-7
CASSFAYQDQTSGRAYEQYF